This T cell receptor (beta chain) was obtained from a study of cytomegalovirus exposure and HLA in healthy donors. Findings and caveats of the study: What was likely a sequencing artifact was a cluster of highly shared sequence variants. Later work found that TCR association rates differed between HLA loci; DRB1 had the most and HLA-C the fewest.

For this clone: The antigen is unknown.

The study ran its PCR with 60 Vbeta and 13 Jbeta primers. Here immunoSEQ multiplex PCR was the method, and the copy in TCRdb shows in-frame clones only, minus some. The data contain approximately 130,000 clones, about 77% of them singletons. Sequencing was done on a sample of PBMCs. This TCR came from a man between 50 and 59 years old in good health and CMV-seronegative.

The CDR3 nucleotides are TGTGCCAGTAGTATTCGTGGACAGGGGGCCGATGGCTACACCTTC. Residues: CASSIRGQGADGYTF. This chain connects TRBV19 to TRBJ1-2, with TRBD1 matching 11 bases. Trimming cost V 3 bases and J 6 bases; bases outside gene matches: 6. The germline V gene encodes CDR1 LNHDA and CDR2 SQIVND (reference sequence). The CDR3 covers 15 residues. Combining the CDR3 with reference TRBV19 and TRBJ1-2 gives the whole variable domain DGGITQSPKYLFRKEGQNVTLSCEQNLNHDAMYWYRQDPGQGLRLIYYSQIVNDFQKGDIAEGYSVSREKKESFPLTVTSAQKNPTAFYLCASSIRGQGADGYTFGSGTRLTVV.